A selection of T cell receptor beta chains follows, all from one sample in a study of cytomegalovirus exposure and HLA in healthy donors. Data came from immunoSEQ multiplex PCR; TCRdb stores just in-frame clones and leaves some out. The repertoire includes 150,000 to 200,000 clones, roughly 84% of them detected once, and about 0.24% sits in the top ten. Sequencing was done on a sample of PBMCs. All receptors come from a boy aged 5-17 years in good health and CMV-seronegative. CDR3s leave out the opening cysteine and the closing phenylalanine or tryptophan. The order of the fields is J gene, V gene, CDR3 protein.

J: TRBJ2-3
V: TRBV6-1
CDR3: ASSDGWASSTDTQY

J: TRBJ2-7
V: TRBV30
CDR3: AWSNYRGAEGEQY

J: TRBJ1-5
V: TRBV27
CDR3: AGGFGTVPFNQPQH

J: TRBJ2-7
V: TRBV19
CDR3: ASSIDPGQGLDEQY

J: TRBJ1-1
V: TRBV30
CDR3: AWRGRQVHDTEAF

J: TRBJ2-3
V: TRBV7-3
CDR3: ASSFAGARADTQY

J: TRBJ2-7
V: TRBV27
CDR3: ASSSSGGGEQY

J: TRBJ2-7
V: TRBV5-6
CDR3: ASSLRDRLYEQY

J: TRBJ2-3
V: TRBV5-4
CDR3: ASSSGSSTDTQY

J: TRBJ1-3
V: TRBV4-1
CDR3: ASSSVGGSGNTIY

J: TRBJ2-5
V: TRBV4-1
CDR3: ASSQVLLDRGGETQY

J: TRBJ2-1
V: TRBV11-2
CDR3: ASSLAERLAGVREQF

J: TRBJ1-1
V: TRBV28
CDR3: ASSPTDREEAF

J: TRBJ1-3
V: TRBV5-4
CDR3: ASSLEGQGTRGRNTIY

J: TRBJ2-5
V: TRBV5-1
CDR3: ASSLVKGLAGGRETQY